The clone carrying this T cell receptor (beta chain) was counted between two and nine times. Trimming stripped 2 bases from V and 4 bases from J, with 17 bases between. Germline V gene data show CDR1 as MNHGY and CDR2 as SVAAGI. CDR3 size: 16 residues. This sample stems from a study of regulatory T cells in long-lasting Graves disease. Time point noted: newly diagnosed GD, antithyroid drugs for less than 3 months. From PBMCs, RNA was extracted and then used to make the TCR library. According to the study, TCR beta libraries were built with iRepertoire HTBI primers and CDR3-region Arm-PCR. TCRdb reprocessed the multiplex PCR reads with MiXCR, giving one entry per CDR3 protein. The data show 620,000 or so distinct CDR3 sequences, around 17% seen once. In addition, the sample was reused for a study of T cells in Graves' hyperthyroidism and ophthalmopathy. That report adds: Also found in blood were most expanded thyroid clonotypes above 0.001.

This sequence originates from a woman aged 25 to 39 with Graves disease. This chain uses TRBV6-9 with TRBJ2-5; D may be TRBD2 (5 bases). The material was peripheral blood mononuclear cells (PBMCs), obtained at new diagnosis, from a patient treated with antithyroid drugs. CDR3 coding DNA: TGTGCCAGCAGTTATGGCTACCGGGAAGCCCGAGAGACCCAGTACTTC. Its translation: CASSYGYREARETQYF.